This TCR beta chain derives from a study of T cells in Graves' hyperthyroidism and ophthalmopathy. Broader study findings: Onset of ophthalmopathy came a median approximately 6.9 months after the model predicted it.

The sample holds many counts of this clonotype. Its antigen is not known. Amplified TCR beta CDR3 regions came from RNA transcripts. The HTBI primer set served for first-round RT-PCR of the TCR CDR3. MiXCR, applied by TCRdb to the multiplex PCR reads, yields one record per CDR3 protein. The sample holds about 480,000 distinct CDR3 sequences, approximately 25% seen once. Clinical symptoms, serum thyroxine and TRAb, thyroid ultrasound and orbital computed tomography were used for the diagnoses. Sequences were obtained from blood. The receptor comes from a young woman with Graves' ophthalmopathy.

CDR3 protein: CASSPALDTIYF. The DNA of the CDR3 is TGTGCCAGCAGTCCCGCTTTGGACACCATATATTTT. The gene calls are TRBV6-1 and TRBJ1-3; D gene uncertain. The CDR3 has 12 amino acids. The ends were cut back, 5 bases at V and 8 bases at J, with 10 bases in the middle. Germline CDR1 reads MNHNS; CDR2 reads SASEGT.